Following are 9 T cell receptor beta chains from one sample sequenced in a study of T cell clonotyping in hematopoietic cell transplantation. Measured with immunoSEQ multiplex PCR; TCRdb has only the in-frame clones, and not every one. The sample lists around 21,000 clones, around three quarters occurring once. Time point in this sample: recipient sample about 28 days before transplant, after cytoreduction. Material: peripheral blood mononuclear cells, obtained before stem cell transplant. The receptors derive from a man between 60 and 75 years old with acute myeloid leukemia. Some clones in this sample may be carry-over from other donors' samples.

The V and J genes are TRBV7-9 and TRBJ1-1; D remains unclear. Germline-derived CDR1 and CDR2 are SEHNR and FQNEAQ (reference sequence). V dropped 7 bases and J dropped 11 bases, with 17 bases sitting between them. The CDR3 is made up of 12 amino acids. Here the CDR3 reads CASNKEVFKAFF. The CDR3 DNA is TGTGCCAGCAACAAGGAGGTGTTTAAGGCTTTCTTT. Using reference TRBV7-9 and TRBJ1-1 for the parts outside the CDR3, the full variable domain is DTGVSQNPRHKITKRGQNVTFRCDPISEHNRLYWYRQTLGQGPEFLTYFQNEAQLEKSRLLSDRFSAERPKGSFSTLEIQRTEQGDSAMYLCASNKEVFKAFFGQGTRLTVV.

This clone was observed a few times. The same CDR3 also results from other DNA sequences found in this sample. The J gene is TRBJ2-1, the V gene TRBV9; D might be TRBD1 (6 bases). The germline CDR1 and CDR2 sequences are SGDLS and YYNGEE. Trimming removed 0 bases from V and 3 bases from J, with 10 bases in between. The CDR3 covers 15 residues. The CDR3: CASSVEGGYYNEQFF. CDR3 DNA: TGTGCCAGCAGCGTAGAAGGGGGTTACTACAATGAGCAGTTCTTC.

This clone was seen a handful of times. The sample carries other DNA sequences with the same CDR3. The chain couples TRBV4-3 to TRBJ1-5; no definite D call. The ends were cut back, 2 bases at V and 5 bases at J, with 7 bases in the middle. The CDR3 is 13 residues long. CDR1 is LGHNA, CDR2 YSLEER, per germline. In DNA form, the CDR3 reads TGCGCCAGCAGCCAAAGGTGGGATCAGCCCCAGCATTTT. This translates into CASSQRWDQPQHF.

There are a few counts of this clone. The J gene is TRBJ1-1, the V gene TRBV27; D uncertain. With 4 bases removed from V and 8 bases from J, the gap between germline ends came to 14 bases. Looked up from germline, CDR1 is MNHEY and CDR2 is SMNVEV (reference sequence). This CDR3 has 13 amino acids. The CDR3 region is CASSSHPSLEAFF. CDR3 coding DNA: TGTGCCAGCAGTTCACATCCCAGTTTAGAAGCTTTCTTT.

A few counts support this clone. The CDR3 sequence is CASSSHTWTGVNSPLHF. The CDR3 nucleotides are TGTGCCAGCAGCTCCCATACTTGGACAGGGGTGAATTCACCCCTCCACTTT. The chain joins TRBV7-9 to TRBJ1-6; 9 positions match TRBD1. Germline loops: CDR1 SEHNR, CDR2 FQNEAQ (reference sequence). CDR3 length: 17 residues. V trimming: 4 bases; J trimming: 7 bases; junction bases outside the gene matches: 11.

The CDR3 DNA sequence: TGCGCCAGCAGCTTGGTTGGGGACAGTCAAGAGACCCAGTACTTC. Its protein is CASSLVGDSQETQYF. The chain combines TRBV5-1 with TRBJ2-5; 7 positions agree with TRBD1. V trimming: 0 bases; J trimming: 2 bases; junction bases outside the gene matches: 4. The CDR3 spans 15 residues. Germline values: CDR1 SGHRS, CDR2 YFSETQ. Variable domain in full (rest from reference TRBV5-1 and TRBJ2-5): KAGVTQTPRYLIKTRGQQVTLSCSPISGHRSVSWYQQTPGQGLQFLFEYFSETQRNKGNFPGRFSGRQFSNSRSEMNVSTLELGDSALYLCASSLVGDSQETQYFGPGTRLLVL.

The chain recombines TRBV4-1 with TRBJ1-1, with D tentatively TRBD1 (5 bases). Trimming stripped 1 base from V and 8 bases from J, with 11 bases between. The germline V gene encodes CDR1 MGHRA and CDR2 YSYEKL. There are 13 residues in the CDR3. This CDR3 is CASSQVAGGEAFF. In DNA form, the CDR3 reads TGCGCCAGCAGCCAAGTTGCGGGGGGAGAAGCTTTCTTT.

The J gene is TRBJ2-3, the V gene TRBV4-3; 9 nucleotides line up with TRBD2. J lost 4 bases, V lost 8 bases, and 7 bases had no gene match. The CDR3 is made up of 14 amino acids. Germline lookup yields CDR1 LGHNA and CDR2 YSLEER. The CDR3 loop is CASGRERGADTQYF. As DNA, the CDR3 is TGCGCCAGCGGGCGGGAGCGGGGGGCAGATACGCAGTATTTT.

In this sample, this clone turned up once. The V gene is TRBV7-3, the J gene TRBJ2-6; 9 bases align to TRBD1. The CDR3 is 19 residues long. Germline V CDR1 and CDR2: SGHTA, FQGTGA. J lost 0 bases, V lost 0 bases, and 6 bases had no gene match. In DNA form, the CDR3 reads TGTGCCAGCAGCTTAACAGGGACAGGGTTGCTCTCTGGGGCCAACGTCCTGACTTTC. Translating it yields CASSLTGTGLLSGANVLTF.